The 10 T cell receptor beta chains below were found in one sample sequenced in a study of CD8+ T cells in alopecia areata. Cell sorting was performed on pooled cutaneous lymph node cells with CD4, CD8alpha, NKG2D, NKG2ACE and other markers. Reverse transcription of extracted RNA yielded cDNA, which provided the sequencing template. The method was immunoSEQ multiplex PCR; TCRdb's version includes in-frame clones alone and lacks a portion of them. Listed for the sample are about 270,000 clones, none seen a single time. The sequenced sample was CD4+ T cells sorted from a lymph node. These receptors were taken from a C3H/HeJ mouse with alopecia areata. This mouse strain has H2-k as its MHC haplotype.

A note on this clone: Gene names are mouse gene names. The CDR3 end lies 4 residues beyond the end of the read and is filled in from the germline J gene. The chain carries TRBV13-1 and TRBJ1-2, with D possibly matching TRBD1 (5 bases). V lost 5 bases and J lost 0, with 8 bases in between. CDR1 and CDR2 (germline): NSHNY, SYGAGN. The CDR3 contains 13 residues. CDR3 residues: CASRDTSNSDYTF. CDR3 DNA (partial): TGTGCCAGCAGGGACACCTCAAACTCC.

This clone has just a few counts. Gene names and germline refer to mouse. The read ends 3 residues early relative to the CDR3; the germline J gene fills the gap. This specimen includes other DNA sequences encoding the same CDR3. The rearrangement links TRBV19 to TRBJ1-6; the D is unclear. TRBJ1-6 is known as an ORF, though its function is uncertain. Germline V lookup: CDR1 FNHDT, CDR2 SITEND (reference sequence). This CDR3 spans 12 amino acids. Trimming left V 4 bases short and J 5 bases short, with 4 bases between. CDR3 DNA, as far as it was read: TGTGCCAGCAGTCCTAATAATTCGCCC. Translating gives CASSPNNSP. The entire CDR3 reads CASSPNNSPLYF.

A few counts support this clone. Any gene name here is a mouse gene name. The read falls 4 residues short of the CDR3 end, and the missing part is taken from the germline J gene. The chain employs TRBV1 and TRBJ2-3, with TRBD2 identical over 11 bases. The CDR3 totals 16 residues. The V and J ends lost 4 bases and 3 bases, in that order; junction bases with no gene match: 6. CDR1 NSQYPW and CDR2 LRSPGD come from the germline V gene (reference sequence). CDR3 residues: CTCSGTGGARAETLYF. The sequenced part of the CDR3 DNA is TGCACCTGCAGTGGAACTGGGGGGGCGCGCGCAGAA. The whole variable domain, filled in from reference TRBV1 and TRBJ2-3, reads VTLLEQNPRWRLVPRGQAVNLRCILKNSQYPWMSWYQQDLQKQLQWLFTLRSPGDKEVKSLPGADYLATRVTDTELRLQVANMSQGRTLYCTCSGTGGARAETLYFGSGTRLTVL.

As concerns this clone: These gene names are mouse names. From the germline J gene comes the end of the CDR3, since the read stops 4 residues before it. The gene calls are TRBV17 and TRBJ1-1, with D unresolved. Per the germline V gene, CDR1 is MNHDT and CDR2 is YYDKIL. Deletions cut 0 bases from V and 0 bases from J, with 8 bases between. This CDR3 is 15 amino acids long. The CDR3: CASSREARANTEVFF. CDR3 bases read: TGTGCTAGCAGTAGAGAAGCCAGAGCAAACACA.

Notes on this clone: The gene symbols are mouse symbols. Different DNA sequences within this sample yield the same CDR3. The covered CDR3 bases are TGTGCCAGCAGGCCCGGGACAGGGGGTAGTGCAGAA. It specifies CASRPGTGGSAE. The CDR3 in full is CASRPGTGGSAETLYF. The rearrangement joins TRBV13-1 to TRBJ2-3; 11 nucleotides match TRBD1. The read stops 4 residues short of the end of the CDR3; the missing end is completed from the germline J gene. Germline trimming cut 5 bases from V and 0 bases from J; bases unmatched to any gene: 5. The CDR3 is made up of 16 amino acids. Germline V CDR1 and CDR2: NSHNY, SYGAGN.

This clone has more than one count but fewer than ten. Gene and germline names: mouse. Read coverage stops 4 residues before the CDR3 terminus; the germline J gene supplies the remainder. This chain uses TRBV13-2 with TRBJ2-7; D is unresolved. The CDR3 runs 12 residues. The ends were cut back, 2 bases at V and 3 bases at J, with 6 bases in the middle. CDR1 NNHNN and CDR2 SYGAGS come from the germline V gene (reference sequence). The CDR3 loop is CASGDRNYEQYF. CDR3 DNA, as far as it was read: TGTGCCAGCGGTGACAGAAACTAT.

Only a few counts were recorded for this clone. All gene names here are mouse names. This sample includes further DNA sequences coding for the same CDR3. The CDR3 bases that were read are TGTGCTAGCAGTCCCGGGACAGGGCAAGAC. This gives the protein CASSPGTGQD. The whole CDR3 sequence reads CASSPGTGQDTQYF. V and J are TRBV29 and TRBJ2-5; 9 nucleotides agree with TRBD1. The read ends 4 residues shy of where the CDR3 ends; the end is completed using the germline J gene. The CDR3 runs 14 residues. Germline assignment: CDR1 MSHET and CDR2 SYDVDS. V shed 5 bases and J 3 bases; nucleotides not matched to a gene: 3.

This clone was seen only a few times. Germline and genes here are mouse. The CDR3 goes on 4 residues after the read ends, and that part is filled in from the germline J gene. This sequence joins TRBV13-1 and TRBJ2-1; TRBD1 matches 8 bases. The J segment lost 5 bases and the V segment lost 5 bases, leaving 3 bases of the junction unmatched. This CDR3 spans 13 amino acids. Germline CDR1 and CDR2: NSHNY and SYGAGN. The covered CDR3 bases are TGTGCCAGCAGGTGGACAGGGCATGCT. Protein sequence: CASRWTGHA. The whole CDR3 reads CASRWTGHAEQFF.

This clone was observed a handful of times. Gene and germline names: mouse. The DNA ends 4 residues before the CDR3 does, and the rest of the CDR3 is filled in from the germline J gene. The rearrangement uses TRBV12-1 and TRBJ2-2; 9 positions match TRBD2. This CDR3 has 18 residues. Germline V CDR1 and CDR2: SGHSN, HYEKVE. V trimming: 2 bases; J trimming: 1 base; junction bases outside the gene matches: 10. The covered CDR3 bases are TGTGCCAGCTCTCAGACCCCAACTGGGGGGCAAAACACCGGG. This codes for CASSQTPTGGQNTG. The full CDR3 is CASSQTPTGGQNTGQLYF. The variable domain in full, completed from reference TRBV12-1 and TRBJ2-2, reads DSGVVQSPRHIIKEKGGRSVLTCIPISGHSNVVWYQQTLGKELKFLIQHYEKVERDKGFLPSRFSVQQFDDYHSEMNMSALELEDSAMYFCASSQTPTGGQNTGQLYFGEGSKLTVL.

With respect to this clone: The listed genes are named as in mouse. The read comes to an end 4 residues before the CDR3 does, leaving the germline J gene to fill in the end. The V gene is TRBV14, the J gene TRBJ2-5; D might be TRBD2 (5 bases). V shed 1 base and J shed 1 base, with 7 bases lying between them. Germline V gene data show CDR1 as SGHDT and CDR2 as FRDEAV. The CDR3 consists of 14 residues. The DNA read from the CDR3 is TGTGCCAGCAGTTTCGGTGGGGACCAAGAC. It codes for CASSFGGDQD. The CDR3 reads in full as CASSFGGDQDTQYF.